The rows below give T cell receptor beta chains drawn from one sample of a study of blood T cell repertoires in COVID-19. Sequencing was performed with immunoSEQ multiplex PCR; in TCRdb, only in-frame clones are kept and a portion is missing. The data contain a few hundred thousand clones, roughly 88% of them singletons. The sample comprised peripheral blood. The receptors were gathered from a woman in her twenties or thirties with acute or convalescent COVID-19. CDR3s leave out the opening cysteine and the closing phenylalanine or tryptophan.

len: 12
j_gene: TRBJ2-1
v_gene: TRBV6-2/TRBV6-3
CDR3aa: ASSYDRVRNEQF

len: 17
j_gene: TRBJ2-1
v_gene: TRBV7-8
CDR3aa: ASSLSFLMDRVKWNEQF

len: 14
j_gene: TRBJ2-1
v_gene: TRBV11-3
CDR3aa: ASSLTGGNSYNEQF

len: 13
j_gene: TRBJ2-5
v_gene: TRBV9
CDR3aa: ASSVGLADQETQY

len: 12
j_gene: TRBJ2-7
v_gene: TRBV11-2
CDR3aa: ASSSRGRLNEQY

len: 14
j_gene: TRBJ1-3
v_gene: TRBV5-8
CDR3aa: ASTRQDIISGNTIY

len: 12
j_gene: TRBJ1-1
v_gene: TRBV11-2
CDR3aa: ASSLAGKGAEAF

len: 12
j_gene: TRBJ1-2
v_gene: TRBV7-2
CDR3aa: ASRVGQGKGGYT

len: 11
j_gene: TRBJ1-1
v_gene: TRBV18
CDR3aa: ASLQDMNTEAF

len: 12
j_gene: TRBJ1-3
v_gene: TRBV6-6
CDR3aa: ASEVTGNGNTIY

len: 13
j_gene: TRBJ1-1
v_gene: TRBV7-9
CDR3aa: ASSLVWQGGTEAF

len: 14
j_gene: TRBJ2-7
v_gene: TRBV6-6
CDR3aa: ASAQGLIAGGYEQY

len: 16
j_gene: TRBJ2-2
v_gene: TRBV24-1
CDR3aa: ATSDLYRGVRDTGELF

len: 12
j_gene: TRBJ2-5
v_gene: TRBV7-9
CDR3aa: ASSLFDRQETQY

len: 12
j_gene: TRBJ2-7
v_gene: TRBV14
CDR3aa: ASSQGGSGREQY

len: 12
j_gene: TRBJ2-1
v_gene: TRBV24-1
CDR3aa: ATSDLLLGRGQF

len: 13
j_gene: TRBJ2-7
v_gene: TRBV30
CDR3aa: AWSGTWKSSYEQY

len: 13
j_gene: TRBJ1-5
v_gene: TRBV19
CDR3aa: ASRPRGEGNQPQH

len: 13
j_gene: TRBJ1-3
v_gene: TRBV6-5
CDR3aa: ASRRQGEGGNTIY

len: 13
j_gene: TRBJ1-5
v_gene: TRBV3-1/TRBV3-2
CDR3aa: ASSQDESVVKPQH

len: 9
j_gene: TRBJ1-1
v_gene: TRBV5-1
CDR3aa: ASSGDTEAF

len: 11
j_gene: TRBJ1-1
v_gene: TRBV6-5
CDR3aa: ASSQGQYTEAF

len: 14
j_gene: TRBJ1-4
v_gene: TRBV6-6
CDR3aa: ASSLGTGNTGVKLF

len: 13
j_gene: TRBJ2-5
v_gene: TRBV6-2/TRBV6-3
CDR3aa: ASSPQTGNLETQY

len: 14
j_gene: TRBJ2-2
v_gene: TRBV19
CDR3aa: ATSPPGLAGPGELF

len: 13
j_gene: TRBJ2-1
v_gene: TRBV7-2
CDR3aa: ASSLTSGAYNEQF

len: 12
j_gene: TRBJ2-5
v_gene: TRBV3-1/TRBV3-2
CDR3aa: ASSRRQVMVDQY

len: 12
j_gene: TRBJ1-5
v_gene: TRBV7-2
CDR3aa: ASSLASINQPQH

len: 13
j_gene: TRBJ2-7
v_gene: TRBV6-1
CDR3aa: ASSELDRIPYEQY

len: 12
j_gene: TRBJ2-7
v_gene: TRBV4-3
CDR3aa: ASSQDSENYEQY

len: 13
j_gene: TRBJ2-7
v_gene: TRBV6-5
CDR3aa: ASSRTSGMRYEQY

len: 12
j_gene: TRBJ2-7
v_gene: TRBV5-4
CDR3aa: ASSTGLAAVEQY

len: 15
j_gene: TRBJ2-1
v_gene: TRBV27
CDR3aa: ASSFQAGLAHYNEQF

len: 11
j_gene: TRBJ1-5
v_gene: TRBV6-5
CDR3aa: ASRQGVRQPQH

len: 15
j_gene: TRBJ2-7
v_gene: TRBV6-1
CDR3aa: ASSGLAKGQTWYEQY

len: 13
j_gene: TRBJ2-7
v_gene: TRBV4-1
CDR3aa: ASSHQLAGPYEQY

len: 14
j_gene: TRBJ2-3
v_gene: TRBV7-7
CDR3aa: ASSLGAGGRTDTQY

len: 13
j_gene: TRBJ2-5
v_gene: TRBV9
CDR3aa: ASSTPAGGHETQY

len: 13
j_gene: TRBJ2-3
v_gene: TRBV7-9
CDR3aa: ASSRLAGATDTQY

len: 13
j_gene: TRBJ2-1
v_gene: TRBV9
CDR3aa: ASSVLGGLGNEQF

len: 13
j_gene: TRBJ2-1
v_gene: TRBV6-4
CDR3aa: ASSEEAGSYNEQF

len: 13
j_gene: TRBJ2-5
v_gene: TRBV7-7
CDR3aa: ASSLGPRVEETQY

len: 11
j_gene: TRBJ2-7
v_gene: TRBV29-1
CDR3aa: SQNRDRDYEQY